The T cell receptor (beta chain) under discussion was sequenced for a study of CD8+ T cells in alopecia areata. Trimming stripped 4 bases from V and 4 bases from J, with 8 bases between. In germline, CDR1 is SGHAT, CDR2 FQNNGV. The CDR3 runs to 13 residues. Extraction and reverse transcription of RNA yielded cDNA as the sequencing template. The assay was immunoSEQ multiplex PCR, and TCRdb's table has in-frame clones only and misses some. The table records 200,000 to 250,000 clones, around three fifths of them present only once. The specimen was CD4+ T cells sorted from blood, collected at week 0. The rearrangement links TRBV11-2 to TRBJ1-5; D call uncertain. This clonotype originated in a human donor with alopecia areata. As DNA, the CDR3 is TGTGCCAGCAGCTCGGCCCTAAATCAGCCCCAGCATTTT. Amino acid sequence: CASSSALNQPQHF.